The 18 T cell receptor beta chains below all came from one sample that was sequenced in a study of T cell repertoires in cytomegalovirus infection. TCRdb passed the reads through MiXCR, listing each CDR3 protein once. The data hold fewer than 250,000 distinct CDR3 sequences, with more than 9% observed a single time. Sequences were obtained from PBMCs. The receptors here all came from a human donor in good health (CMV status not recorded). Some clones in this sample may be carry-over from other donors' samples.

This clonotype has only a few counts. V gene TRBV3-1 combines with J gene TRBJ1-5; 8 bases fit TRBD1. The germline V gene encodes CDR1 LGHDT and CDR2 YNNKEL (reference sequence). This CDR3 comprises 15 residues. Germline trimming cut 4 bases from V and 6 bases from J; bases unmatched to any gene: 8. Here the CDR3 DNA reads TGTGCCAGCAGCCCGGACAGGGACTACCGTCAGCCCCAGCATTTT. It yields the protein CASSPDRDYRQPQHF.

The chain recombines TRBV6-6 with TRBJ2-3; 8 nucleotides match TRBD2. The CDR3 length is 16 residues. With 5 bases clipped from V and 0 bases from J, the junction kept 7 bases outside the gene matches. Germline V lookup: CDR1 MNHNY, CDR2 SVGAGI (reference sequence). CDR3 sequence: CASSGFSGTSTDTQYF. The CDR3 coding sequence is TGTGCCAGCAGTGGCTTTAGCGGGACTAGCACAGATACGCAGTATTTT.

This clonotype was recorded a few times. This chain links TRBV10-3 with TRBJ1-2; 7 bases match TRBD1. V was clipped by 3 bases and J by 0 bases; unmatched bases: 7. The CDR3 spans 16 residues. Germline values: CDR1 ENHRY, CDR2 SYGVKD. The CDR3 reads CAISDRTGLTNYGYTF. DNA of the CDR3: TGTGCCATCAGTGACCGGACAGGCCTTACTAACTATGGCTACACCTTC.

This clonotype was detected many times. The V call is TRBV6-2 or TRBV6-3, the J call TRBJ2-3, with D possibly TRBD2 on 5 matching bases. Germline-derived CDR1 and CDR2 are MNHEY and SVGEGT. V shed 6 bases and J shed 3 bases, with 13 bases lying between them. The CDR3 consists of 14 residues. The CDR3 sequence: CASSTRETTDTQYF. The CDR3 DNA sequence: TGTGCCAGCAGCACTAGGGAGACGACAGATACGCAGTATTTT.

This clonotype appeared many times. The rearrangement links TRBV7-2 to TRBJ1-2, with D uncertain. Germline V gene data show CDR1 as SGHTA and CDR2 as FQGNSA. V was trimmed by 4 bases and J by 8 bases, leaving 14 bases between them. The CDR3 loop spans 13 amino acids. The CDR3 sequence is CASSSGPPGGYTF. The CDR3 bases are TGTGCCAGCAGCTCCGGACCGCCGGGGGGCTACACCTTC.

In this sample, this clonotype turned up a few times. The chain couples TRBV29-1 to TRBJ1-1; no clear D gene. The CDR3 is made up of 14 amino acids. Between the trimmed V and J ends, which lost 7 bases and 0 bases, there was a span of 15 bases. CDR1 SQVTM and CDR2 ANQGSEA come from the germline V gene. The CDR3 loop is CSAQNEIMNTEAFF. CDR3 sequence (DNA): TGCAGCGCCCAGAATGAAATCATGAACACTGAAGCTTTCTTT.

This chain connects TRBV20-1 to TRBJ2-5; 10 bases match TRBD1. CDR3 size: 14 residues. Germline assignment: CDR1 DFQATT and CDR2 SNEGSKA (reference sequence). Unmatched junction bases numbered 6, after V lost 5 bases and J lost 3 bases. The chain's CDR3 is CSAAGTGVKETQYF. The CDR3 DNA sequence: TGCAGTGCTGCCGGGACAGGGGTGAAAGAGACCCAGTACTTC.

At least ten counts were recorded for this clonotype. The V call is TRBV12-3 or TRBV12-4, the J call TRBJ1-4, with 7 bases fitting TRBD1. This CDR3 has 13 residues. V shed 5 bases, J shed 10 bases, and the junction held 7 bases outside the gene matches. The CDR3, as DNA: TGTGCCAGCAGTCGGGACAGTTTCGTAAAACTGTTTTTT. Translated: CASSRDSFVKLFF.

This chain uses TRBV6-5 with TRBJ2-5, with TRBD2 identical over 7 bases. The CDR3 has 14 residues. The germline V gene has CDR1 MNHEY and CDR2 SVGAGI. The J segment lost 4 bases and the V segment lost 6 bases, leaving 8 bases of the junction unmatched. CDR3 nucleotides: TGTGCCAGCAGACCCTTGACTAGCCCAGAGACCCAGTACTTC. Translating gives CASRPLTSPETQYF.

In this sample, this clonotype turned up once. The genes are TRBV10-3 and TRBJ1-5; 7 positions agree with TRBD1. Germline assignment: CDR1 ENHRY and CDR2 SYGVKD. V dropped 0 bases and J dropped 1; count of bases not matched to a gene: 3. This CDR3 spans 16 amino acids. The CDR3 DNA sequence: TGTGCCATCAGTGAGTCGAAGACAGGGAGCAATCAGCCCCAGCATTTT. Protein product: CAISESKTGSNQPQHF.

Only a few counts were recorded for this clonotype. The chain is built from TRBV5-1 and TRBJ2-5, with D perhaps TRBD2 (7 bases). The CDR3 contains 17 residues. The germline V gene has CDR1 SGHRS and CDR2 YFSETQ. V was pared by 0 bases and J by 4 bases, with 19 bases between. The CDR3 spells CASSLAPGGGRSETQYF. CDR3 in DNA: TGCGCCAGCAGCTTGGCCCCTGGGGGGGGGCGATCAGAGACCCAGTACTTC.

The rearrangement links TRBV29-1 to TRBJ2-5, with D hard to call. With 6 bases removed from V and 2 bases from J, the gap between germline ends came to 4 bases. CDR1 and CDR2 from the germline V gene are SQVTM and ANQGSEA. The CDR3 sequence is 10 residues long. CDR3 amino acids: CSVSQETQYF. The CDR3 bases are TGCAGCGTCAGTCAAGAGACCCAGTACTTC.

This clonotype came up a few times. This chain connects TRBV20-1 to TRBJ1-5; D not resolved. This CDR3 is built from 12 residues. V was trimmed by 5 bases and J by 4 bases, leaving 9 bases between them. CDR1 is DFQATT, CDR2 SNEGSKA, per germline (reference sequence). The CDR3 is CSAQRENQPQHF. CDR3 in DNA: TGCAGTGCTCAAAGGGAAAATCAGCCCCAGCATTTT.

This clonotype has more than one count but fewer than ten. The chain couples TRBV24-1 to TRBJ2-1, with TRBD2 matching 9 bases. Germline V gene data show CDR1 as KGHDR and CDR2 as SFDVKD. V dropped 4 bases and J dropped 7; count of bases not matched to a gene: 4. CDR3 length: 14 amino acids. In DNA form, the CDR3 reads TGTGCCACCAGTGACTGGACTAGCGAAAATGAGCAGTTCTTC. It yields the protein CATSDWTSENEQFF.

This clonotype has ten or more counts. The chain couples TRBV20-1 to TRBJ1-4; TRBD1 agrees at 8 bases. CDR3 length: 14 residues. CDR1 is DFQATT, CDR2 SNEGSKA, per germline (reference sequence). V was pared by 5 bases and J by 6 bases, with 8 bases of the junction left unmatched. CDR3 DNA: TGCAGTGCTTTACCAGGGGGCGGGTATGAAAAACTGTTTTTT. Translating it yields CSALPGGGYEKLFF.

This clonotype was seen ten or more times. This chain uses TRBV10-3 with TRBJ2-2; maybe TRBD1 (6 bases). The CDR3 consists of 15 residues. The V end was cut by 1 base, the J end by 3 bases, with 9 bases between. CDR1 is ENHRY and CDR2 is SYGVKD in the germline V gene. CDR3 DNA: TGTGCCATCAGTGAGTTACAGGGAGACACCGGGGAGCTGTTTTTT. This encodes CAISELQGDTGELFF.

This sequence joins TRBV20-1 and TRBJ2-2; D not certain. The length of the CDR3 is 16 residues. In germline, CDR1 is DFQATT, CDR2 SNEGSKA (reference sequence). V was shortened by 6 bases and J by 0 bases, with 17 bases between the two germline ends. The CDR3 DNA reads as TGCAGTGCGCTTGTGTGGCGGACCTCGAACACCGGGGAGCTGTTTTTT. It translates to CSALVWRTSNTGELFF.

This clonotype was observed a few times. V is TRBV11-2 and J is TRBJ1-2; weak D call: TRBD1 (5 bases). Trimming stripped 5 bases from V and 5 bases from J, with 15 bases between. The CDR3 spans 14 residues. Germline V gene sequence: CDR1 SGHAT, CDR2 FQNNGV. CDR3 sequence (DNA): TGTGCCAGCAGCCAGACAGCCTCCTGGTATGGCTACACCTTC. It encodes CASSQTASWYGYTF.